This entry lists 5 T cell receptor beta chains sequenced from one sample in a study of identical twins. TCRdb re-analysed the 5' RACE reads in MiXCR, keeping a single row per CDR3 protein. The sample contains about 900,000 distinct CDR3 sequences, over 9% of which appear only once. These data were likewise used in another study, on yellow fever vaccine responses in identical twins.

Sequenced input: PBMCs. Receptor source: a young woman in good health.

CDR3 protein: CASSLVPGSMNTEAFF. The CDR3 DNA reads TGCGCCAGCAGCTTGGTTCCGGGTTCCATGAACACTGAAGCTTTCTTT. The chain is built from TRBV5-1 and TRBJ1-1; D is undetermined. V shed 0 bases and J shed 0 bases, with 12 bases lying between them. Germline loops: CDR1 SGHRS, CDR2 YFSETQ. The CDR3 runs 16 residues.

This clonotype was picked up many times. The chain has TRBV3-1 and TRBJ1-1; D ambiguous. V was trimmed by 4 bases and J by 2 bases, leaving 14 bases between them. Germline V gives CDR1 LGHDT, CDR2 YNNKEL (reference sequence). The CDR3 has 15 amino acids. The CDR3 bases are TGTGCCAGCAGCCGGGTAGGGCCAATTAACACTGAAGCTTTCTTT. This translates into CASSRVGPINTEAFF.

The rearrangement uses TRBV6-1 and TRBJ1-5, with 9 positions matching TRBD1. The CDR3 loop spans 16 amino acids. Germline CDR1 is MNHNS and CDR2 is SASEGT. The V and J ends lost 7 bases and 1 base, in that order; junction bases with no gene match: 8. The CDR3 reads CASNEAGQGSNQPQHF. CDR3 bases: TGTGCCAGCAACGAAGCTGGACAGGGGAGCAATCAGCCCCAGCATTTT.

The chain links TRBV20-1 to TRBJ2-3; D uncertain. This CDR3 contains 13 residues. Germline CDR1 reads DFQATT; CDR2 reads SNEGSKA (reference sequence). CDR3 coding DNA: TGCAGGCCCGGCAGTCCTAGCACAGATACGCAGTATTTT. Its translation is CRPGSPSTDTQYF.

In its sample, this clonotype was seen a few times. The chain combines TRBV5-6 with TRBJ2-1, with D tentatively TRBD1 or TRBD2 (5 bases each). This CDR3 contains 15 residues. Looked up from germline, CDR1 is SGHDT and CDR2 is YYEEEE. V was cut by 4 bases and J by 7 bases, with 18 bases left in between. The CDR3 region is CASSPRGGSFNEQFF. The DNA of the CDR3 is TGTGCCAGCAGCCCGAGGGGTGGGAGCTTTAATGAGCAGTTCTTC.